This T cell receptor beta chain came from a study of T-cell reconstitution after alpha-beta-depleted transplantation in children. In germline, CDR1 is LNHDA, CDR2 SQIVND (reference sequence). The CDR3 length is 17 residues. V lost 3 bases and J lost 3; bases outside the gene matches: 12. During its preparation, the TCRbeta library received unique molecular identifiers. TCRdb called the PCR reads again in MiXCR, with one record for every CDR3 protein. This sample has almost 500,000 distinct CDR3 sequences, with roughly a tenth found just once. The chain employs TRBV19 and TRBJ1-2, with 8 nucleotides matching TRBD1. The TCR originated in a child under 10 years old with inherited bone marrow failure, due to receive a stem cell transplant. The specimen was PBMCs, collected before TCRalphabeta/CD19-depleted stem cell transplant. The CDR3 loop is CASSIRPVTGVDYGYTF. The CDR3 DNA reads TGTGCCAGTAGTATCCGCCCCGTGACAGGGGTTGACTATGGCTACACCTTC. The full variable domain, completed using reference TRBV19 and TRBJ1-2, is DGGITQSPKYLFRKEGQNVTLSCEQNLNHDAMYWYRQDPGQGLRLIYYSQIVNDFQKGDIAEGYSVSREKKESFPLTVTSAQKNPTAFYLCASSIRPVTGVDYGYTFGSGTRLTVV.